Listed below are T cell receptor beta chains from one sample, sequenced in a study of CD8 T cells in ankylosing spondylitis. In TCRdb, the 5' RACE reads were re-called with MiXCR into one record per CDR3 protein. This sample has fewer than 650,000 distinct CDR3 sequences; roughly 12% occur once, and the top ten carry 6.5% to 7%. The sequenced material came from blood, either unsorted or a sorted T cell fraction (not recorded which). Source of these receptors: a male donor with ankylosing spondylitis. CDR3s include the opening cysteine and the closing phenylalanine or tryptophan. A D gene is named only where the DNA matches it firmly. Not all rows give a size; the values are once, few, many and, for expanded clones, a class.

clone_size | d_call | j_call | v_call | cdr3_aa | cdr3_nt
few | . | TRBJ2-1 | TRBV7-2 | CASSWERTSYNEQFF | TGTGCCAGCAGCTGGGAGCGTACATCCTACAATGAGCAGTTCTTC
. | TRBD1 | TRBJ2-2 | TRBV6-1 | CATERQGNTGELFF | TGTGCCACCGAAAGACAGGGGAACACCGGGGAGCTGTTTTTT
. | TRBD1 | TRBJ1-1 | TRBV7-2 | CASTGQMNTEAFF | TGTGCCAGCACGGGACAGATGAACACTGAAGCTTTCTTT
. | . | TRBJ2-7 | TRBV6-1 | CASSEGQGLYEQYF | TGTGCCAGCAGTGAAGGACAGGGACTCTACGAGCAGTACTTC
many | TRBD1 | TRBJ2-3 | TRBV5-1 | CASSLGQGGTDTQYF | TGCGCCAGCAGCTTAGGACAGGGAGGCACAGATACGCAGTATTTT
many | TRBD2 | TRBJ2-1 | TRBV30 | CAWNSGNNEQFF | TGTGCCTGGAATAGCGGGAACAATGAGCAGTTCTTC
few | . | TRBJ2-6 | TRBV7-9 | CASSWSSGANVLTF | TGTGCCAGCAGCTGGAGCTCTGGGGCCAACGTCCTGACTTTC
few | TRBD2 | TRBJ2-2 | TRBV24-1 | CATSGRAGATGELFF | TGTGCCACCAGTGGGCGAGCGGGAGCCACCGGGGAGCTGTTTTTT
many | . | TRBJ1-1 | TRBV6-6 | CASSYVGTEAFF | TGTGCCAGCAGTTACGTTGGCACTGAAGCTTTCTTT
. | TRBD2 | TRBJ2-5 | TRBV5-4 | CASSSEREVQETQYF | TGTGCCAGCAGCTCAGAGCGGGAGGTCCAAGAGACCCAGTACTTC
many | TRBD2 | TRBJ2-3 | TRBV12-3/TRBV12-4 | CASTQALAGGPTQYF | TGTGCCAGCACCCAAGCACTAGCGGGAGGTCCTACGCAGTATTTT
. | . | TRBJ1-2 | TRBV27 | CASFGNRGSGGDNYGYTF | TGTGCCAGCTTTGGCAATAGGGGGAGTGGAGGGGATAACTATGGCTACACCTTC
few | . | TRBJ1-6 | TRBV28 | CASSQPGTARDSPLHF | TGTGCCAGCAGCCAGCCCGGGACCGCGCGGGATTCACCCCTCCACTTT
few | . | TRBJ1-1 | TRBV29-1 | CSVGPQNTEAFF | TGCAGCGTGGGACCACAGAACACTGAAGCTTTCTTT
once | . | TRBJ2-2 | TRBV12-3/TRBV12-4 | CASKWVPDTGELFF | TGTGCCAGCAAGTGGGTTCCGGACACCGGGGAGCTGTTTTTT
. | . | TRBJ2-7 | TRBV20-1 | CSARGLDGYSYEQYF | TGCAGTGCTAGAGGGCTTGACGGTTACTCCTACGAGCAGTACTTC
few | TRBD1 | TRBJ2-1 | TRBV29-1 | CSVGGTDYNEQFF | TGCAGCGTTGGAGGGACAGACTACAATGAGCAGTTCTTC
few | TRBD2 | TRBJ2-1 | TRBV14 | CASSLGLGFHEQFF | TGTGCCAGCAGCCTGGGACTAGGCTTCCATGAGCAGTTCTTC
many | . | TRBJ2-1 | TRBV15 | CATSRDRRLAGIGDNEQFF | TGTGCCACCAGCAGAGATCGTCGTCTCGCCGGAATTGGGGACAATGAGCAGTTCTTC
few | TRBD1 | TRBJ2-1 | TRBV11-2 | CASSPKQGFSYNEQFF | TGTGCCAGCAGCCCGAAACAGGGGTTCTCCTACAATGAGCAGTTCTTC
. | . | TRBJ2-3 | TRBV10-2 | CASSERAGTSTDTQYF | TGCGCCAGCAGTGAGAGGGCGGGTACTAGCACAGATACGCAGTATTTT
few | . | TRBJ1-1 | TRBV12-3/TRBV12-4 | CASSFGAALPEAFF | TGTGCCAGCAGTTTTGGGGCGGCACTACCTGAAGCTTTCTTT
. | TRBD2 | TRBJ2-3 | TRBV5-4 | CASNVAGVVRDTQYF | TGTGCCAGCAACGTAGCGGGAGTGGTGAGAGATACGCAGTATTTT
. | . | TRBJ2-7 | TRBV3-1 | CASSQGGSGYEQYF | TGTGCCAGCAGCCAAGGTGGGTCGGGCTACGAGCAGTACTTC
. | . | TRBJ2-2 | TRBV12-3/TRBV12-4 | CASSFGEELFF | TGTGCCAGCAGTTTCGGGGAGGAGCTGTTTTTT
. | TRBD2 | TRBJ2-3 | TRBV15 | CATNHRTSGSADTQYF | TGTGCCACCAACCACCGGACTAGCGGGAGTGCAGATACGCAGTATTTT
few | TRBD2 | TRBJ2-7 | TRBV3-1 | CASSPRGLAGAGSYEQYF | TGTGCCAGCAGCCCTCGTGGGCTAGCGGGAGCCGGCTCCTACGAGCAGTACTTC
. | . | TRBJ2-3 | TRBV12-3/TRBV12-4 | CASSLDVGGADTQYF | TGTGCCAGCAGTTTAGACGTGGGAGGCGCAGATACGCAGTATTTT
few | . | TRBJ2-3 | TRBV27 | CASSWGTGNTDTQYF | TGTGCCAGCAGCTGGGGGACGGGGAACACAGATACGCAGTATTTT
. | . | TRBJ2-3 | TRBV5-6 | CASSLGVRGSTDTQYF | TGTGCCAGCAGCTTGGGGGTTAGAGGAAGCACAGATACGCAGTATTTT
many | . | TRBJ2-2 | TRBV7-9 | CASSFKISGELFF | TGTGCCAGCAGCTTTAAAATTTCCGGGGAGCTGTTTTTT
. | . | TRBJ1-5 | TRBV4-1 | CASSPRGDSQPQHF | TGCGCCAGCAGCCCCAGGGGCGACAGTCAGCCCCAGCATTTT
. | TRBD1 | TRBJ2-7 | TRBV12-3/TRBV12-4 | CASSPPRDRAQEQYF | TGTGCCAGCAGTCCGCCCCGGGACAGGGCGCAAGAGCAGTACTTC
. | . | TRBJ2-5 | TRBV20-1 | CSARQGRQETQYF | TGCAGTGCTAGACAGGGGCGGCAAGAGACCCAGTACTTC
few | . | TRBJ1-5 | TRBV15 | CATSLMRDQPQHF | TGTGCCACCAGCCTTATGAGGGATCAGCCCCAGCATTTT
. | . | TRBJ2-3 | TRBV5-1 | CASSKLEGADTQYF | TGCGCCAGCAGCAAGCTAGAAGGGGCAGATACGCAGTATTTT
few | . | TRBJ1-5 | TRBV6-1 | CASTTGSGQPQHF | TGTGCCAGCACCACAGGGTCGGGACAGCCCCAGCATTTT
. | . | TRBJ1-1 | TRBV29-1 | CSVSGARDTEAFF | TGCAGCGTTTCCGGGGCCAGGGACACTGAAGCTTTCTTT
. | TRBD2 | TRBJ2-5 | TRBV10-3 | CAIGGSDGETQYF | TGTGCCATCGGCGGGAGTGATGGAGAGACCCAGTACTTC
few | TRBD1 | TRBJ2-5 | TRBV5-4 | CASSIRTGEGTQYF | TGTGCCAGCAGCATCCGGACAGGGGAGGGGACCCAGTACTTC
few | . | TRBJ2-1 | TRBV3-1 | CASSQNLVSNEQFF | TGTGCCAGCAGCCAAAATCTAGTTAGCAATGAGCAGTTCTTC
. | . | TRBJ2-1 | TRBV4-1 | CASSPDLYNEQFF | TGCGCCAGCAGCCCCGACCTCTACAATGAGCAGTTCTTC
. | TRBD2 | TRBJ2-1 | TRBV15 | CATSNIRTRYNEQFF | TGTGCCACCAGCAATATCAGGACTAGATACAATGAGCAGTTCTTC
few | . | TRBJ2-2 | TRBV20-1 | CSAPDRVNTGELFF | TGCAGTGCCCCGGACAGAGTTAACACCGGGGAGCTGTTTTTT
few | . | TRBJ1-1 | TRBV29-1 | CSAKPGRVNTEAFF | TGCAGCGCAAAGCCGGGACGAGTGAACACTGAAGCTTTCTTT
few | . | TRBJ1-1 | TRBV5-1 | CASTGGPGGTEAFF | TGCGCCAGCACCGGGGGGCCGGGCGGCACTGAAGCTTTCTTT
. | . | TRBJ2-1 | TRBV4-2 | CASGIGPGDHNEQFF | TGTGCCAGCGGCATAGGGCCTGGGGACCACAATGAGCAGTTCTTC
many | . | TRBJ1-5 | TRBV7-2 | CASSLSVGSNQPQHF | TGTGCCAGCAGCTTATCAGTGGGGAGCAATCAGCCCCAGCATTTT
few | TRBD1 | TRBJ1-2 | TRBV20-1 | CSAEGQASGEDGYTF | TGCAGTGCTGAGGGACAGGCCTCGGGGGAGGATGGCTACACCTTC
many | . | TRBJ1-5 | TRBV29-1 | CSATADGNQPQHF | TGCAGCGCCACGGCGGATGGCAATCAGCCCCAGCATTTT
. | TRBD1 | TRBJ2-1 | TRBV24-1 | CATSDTSGQGATYEQFF | TGTGCCACCAGTGATACCTCGGGACAGGGGGCTACGTATGAGCAGTTCTTC
many | . | TRBJ2-1 | TRBV5-1 | CASSLGLYSYNEQFF | TGCGCCAGCAGCTTGGGGCTATACTCCTACAATGAGCAGTTCTTC
. | . | TRBJ1-1 | TRBV30 | CAWSAEVGTEAFF | TGTGCCTGGAGCGCGGAGGTGGGCACTGAAGCTTTCTTT
many | TRBD2 | TRBJ2-1 | TRBV29-1 | CSVEPGGTYNEQFF | TGCAGCGTTGAGCCGGGAGGGACCTACAATGAGCAGTTCTTC
few | TRBD2 | TRBJ2-3 | TRBV6-7 | CASSHTSGSTDTQYF | TGTGCCAGCAGCCACACTAGCGGGAGCACAGATACGCAGTATTTT
. | . | TRBJ1-3 | TRBV24-1 | CATSENGNTIYF | TGTGCCACCAGTGAAAACGGAAACACCATATATTTT
many | . | TRBJ2-5 | TRBV7-9 | CASSLVANQETQYF | TGTGCCAGCAGCTTAGTAGCGAATCAAGAGACCCAGTACTTC
. | TRBD2 | TRBJ2-3 | TRBV4-1 | CASSQDRGLAGDRTDTQYF | TGCGCCAGCAGCCAAGATCGGGGACTAGCGGGAGATAGGACAGATACGCAGTATTTT